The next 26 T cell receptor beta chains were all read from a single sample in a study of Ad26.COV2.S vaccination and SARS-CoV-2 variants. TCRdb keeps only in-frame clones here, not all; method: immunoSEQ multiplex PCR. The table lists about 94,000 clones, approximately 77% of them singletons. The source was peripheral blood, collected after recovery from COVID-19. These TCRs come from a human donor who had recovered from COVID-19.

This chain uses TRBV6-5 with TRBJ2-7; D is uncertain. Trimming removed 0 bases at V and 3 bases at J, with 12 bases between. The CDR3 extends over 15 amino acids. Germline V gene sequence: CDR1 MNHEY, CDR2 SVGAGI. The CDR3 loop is CASSYSTARIYEQYF. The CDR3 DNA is TGTGCCAGCAGTTACTCGACGGCTAGAATCTACGAGCAGTACTTC.

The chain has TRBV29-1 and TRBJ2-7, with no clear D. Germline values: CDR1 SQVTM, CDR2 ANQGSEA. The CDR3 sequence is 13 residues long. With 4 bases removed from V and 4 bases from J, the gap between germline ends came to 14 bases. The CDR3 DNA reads TGCAGCGTTGGAGTTTCTGGCGCTTACGAGCAGTACTTC. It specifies CSVGVSGAYEQYF.

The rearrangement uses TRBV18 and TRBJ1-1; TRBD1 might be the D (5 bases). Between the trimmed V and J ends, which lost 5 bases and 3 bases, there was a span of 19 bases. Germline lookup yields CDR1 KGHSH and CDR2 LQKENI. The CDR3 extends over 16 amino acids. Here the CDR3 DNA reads TGTGCCAGCTCAGCGCTGGGGGGGAAAGGGGACACTGAAGCTTTCTTT. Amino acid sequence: CASSALGGKGDTEAFF.

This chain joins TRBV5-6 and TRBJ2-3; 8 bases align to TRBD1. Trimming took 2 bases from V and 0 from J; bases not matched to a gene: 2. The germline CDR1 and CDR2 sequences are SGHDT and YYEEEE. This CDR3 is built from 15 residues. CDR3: CASSFRGRSTDTQYF. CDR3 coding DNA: TGTGCCAGCAGCTTCAGGGGGCGCAGCACAGATACGCAGTATTTT. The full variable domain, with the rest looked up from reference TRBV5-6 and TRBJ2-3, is DAGVTQSPTHLIKTRGQQVTLRCSPKSGHDTVSWYQQALGQGPQFIFQYYEEEERQRGNFPDRFSGHQFPNYSSELNVNALLLGDSALYLCASSFRGRSTDTQYFGPGTRLTVL.

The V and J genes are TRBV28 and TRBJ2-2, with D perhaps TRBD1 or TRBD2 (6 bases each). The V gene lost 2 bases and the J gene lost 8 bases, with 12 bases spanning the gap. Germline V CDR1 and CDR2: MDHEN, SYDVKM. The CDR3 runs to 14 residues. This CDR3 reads CASSLGGQVGELFF. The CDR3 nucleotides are TGTGCCAGCAGTTTAGGGGGGCAGGTGGGGGAGCTGTTTTTT.

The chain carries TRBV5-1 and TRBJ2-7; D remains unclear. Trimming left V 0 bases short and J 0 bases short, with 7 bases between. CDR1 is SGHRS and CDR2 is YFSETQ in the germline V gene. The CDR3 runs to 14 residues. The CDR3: CASSLEGSSYEQYF. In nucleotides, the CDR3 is TGCGCCAGCAGCTTGGAGGGCAGCTCCTACGAGCAGTACTTC.

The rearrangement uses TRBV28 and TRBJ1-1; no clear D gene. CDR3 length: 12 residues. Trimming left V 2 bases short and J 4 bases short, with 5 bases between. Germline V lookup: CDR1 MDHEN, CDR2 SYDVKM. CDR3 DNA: TGTGCCAGCAGTTTAGGGGTCACTGAAGCTTTCTTT. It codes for CASSLGVTEAFF.

The CDR3, as DNA: TGTGCCAGCAGGAGGGACAGGGTGATCACCGGGGAGCTGTTTTTT. Translated, it gives CASRRDRVITGELFF. V gene TRBV6-6 combines with J gene TRBJ2-2; 9 bases are a match to TRBD1. Germline V gives CDR1 MNHNY, CDR2 SVGAGI (reference sequence). This CDR3 contains 15 residues. Unmatched junction bases numbered 6, after V lost 6 bases and J lost 4 bases.

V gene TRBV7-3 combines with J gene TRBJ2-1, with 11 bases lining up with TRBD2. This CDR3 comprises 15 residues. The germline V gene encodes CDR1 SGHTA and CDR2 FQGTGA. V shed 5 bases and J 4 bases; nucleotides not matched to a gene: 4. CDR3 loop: CASSTGTSGYNEQFF. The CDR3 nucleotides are TGTGCCAGCAGCACCGGGACTAGCGGATACAATGAGCAGTTCTTC.

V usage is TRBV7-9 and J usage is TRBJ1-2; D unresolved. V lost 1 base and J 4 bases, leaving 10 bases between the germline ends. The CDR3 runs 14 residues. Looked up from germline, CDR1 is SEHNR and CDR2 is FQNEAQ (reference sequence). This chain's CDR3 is CASSLVGYGYGYTF. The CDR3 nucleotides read TGTGCCAGCAGCTTAGTGGGGTACGGCTATGGCTACACCTTC.

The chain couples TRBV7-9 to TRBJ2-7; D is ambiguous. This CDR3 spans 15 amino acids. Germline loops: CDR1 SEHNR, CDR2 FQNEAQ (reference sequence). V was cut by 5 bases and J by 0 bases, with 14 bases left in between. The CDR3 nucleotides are TGTGCCAGCAGCATCGCCCAGCCCCCCTCCTACGAGCAGTACTTC. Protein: CASSIAQPPSYEQYF.

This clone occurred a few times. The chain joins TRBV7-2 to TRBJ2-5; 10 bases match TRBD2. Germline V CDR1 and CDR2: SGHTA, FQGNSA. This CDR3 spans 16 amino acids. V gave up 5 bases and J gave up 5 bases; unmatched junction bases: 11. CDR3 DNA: TGTGCCAGCAGCCCCTATCTAATAGCGGGAGGCGAGACCCAGTACTTC. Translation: CASSPYLIAGGETQYF.

CDR3 bases: TGTGCCAGCAGCTCATGGGGGGGAGATACGCAGTATTTT. Amino acid sequence: CASSSWGGDTQYF. J is TRBJ2-3 and V is TRBV9; 7 bases are shared with TRBD2. CDR1 is SGDLS and CDR2 is YYNGEE in the germline V gene. Trimming at V came to 4 bases and at J to 5 bases, leaving 4 bases not matched to a gene. The CDR3 contains 13 residues.

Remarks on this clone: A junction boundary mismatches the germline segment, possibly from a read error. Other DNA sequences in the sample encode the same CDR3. The CDR3 DNA reads as TGTGCTAGCTCACCACAGGGTTCCACTGAAGCTTTCTTT. Translated, it gives CASSPQGSTEAFF. This chain uses TRBV18 with TRBJ1-1, with TRBD1 as a possible D gene (6 bases). CDR3 length: 13 amino acids. CDR1 is KGHSH, CDR2 LQKENI, per germline.

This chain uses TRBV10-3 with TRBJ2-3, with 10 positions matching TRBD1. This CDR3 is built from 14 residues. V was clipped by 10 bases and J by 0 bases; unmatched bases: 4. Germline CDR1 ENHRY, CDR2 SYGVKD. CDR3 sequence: CATRTGGSTDTQYF. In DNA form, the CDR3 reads TGTGCCACCCGGACAGGGGGTAGCACAGATACGCAGTATTTT.

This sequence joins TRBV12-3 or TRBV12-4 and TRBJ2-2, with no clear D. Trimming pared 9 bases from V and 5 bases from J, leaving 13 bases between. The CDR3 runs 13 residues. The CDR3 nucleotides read TGTGCCAGTACGCCGATGGGGACCGGGGAGCTGTTTTTT. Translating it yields CASTPMGTGELFF.

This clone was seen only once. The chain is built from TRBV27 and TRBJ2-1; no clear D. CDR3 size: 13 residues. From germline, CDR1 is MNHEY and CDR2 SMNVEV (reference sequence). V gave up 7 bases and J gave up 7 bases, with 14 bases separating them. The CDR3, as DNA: TGTGCCAGCACGAAGATAGATCTTAATGAGCAGTTCTTC. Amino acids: CASTKIDLNEQFF.

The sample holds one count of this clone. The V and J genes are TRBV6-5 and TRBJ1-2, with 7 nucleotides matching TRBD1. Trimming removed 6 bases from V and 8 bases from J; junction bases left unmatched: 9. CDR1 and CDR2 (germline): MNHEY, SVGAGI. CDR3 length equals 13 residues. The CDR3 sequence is CASSLNPGGGYTF. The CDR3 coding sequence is TGTGCCAGCAGCCTGAACCCAGGGGGAGGCTACACCTTC.

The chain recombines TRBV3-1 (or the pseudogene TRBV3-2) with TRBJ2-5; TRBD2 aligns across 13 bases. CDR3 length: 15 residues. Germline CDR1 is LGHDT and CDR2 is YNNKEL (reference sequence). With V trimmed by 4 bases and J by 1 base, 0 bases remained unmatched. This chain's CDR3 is CASSRLAGGQETQYF. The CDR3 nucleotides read TGTGCCAGCAGCCGACTAGCGGGAGGCCAAGAGACCCAGTACTTC.

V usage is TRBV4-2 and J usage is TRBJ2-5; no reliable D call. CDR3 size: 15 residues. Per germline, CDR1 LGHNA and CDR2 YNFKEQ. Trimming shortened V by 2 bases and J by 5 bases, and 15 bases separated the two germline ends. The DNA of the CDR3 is TGTGCCAGCAGCCAACAGGTCGGCTATTCGGAGACCCAGTACTTC. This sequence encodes CASSQQVGYSETQYF.

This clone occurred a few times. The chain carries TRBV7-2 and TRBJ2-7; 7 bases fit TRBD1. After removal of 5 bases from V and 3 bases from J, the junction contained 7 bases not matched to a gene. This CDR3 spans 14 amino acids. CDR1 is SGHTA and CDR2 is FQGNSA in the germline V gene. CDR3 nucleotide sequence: TGTGCCAGCAGCGAGGGGGCCGCACTCTACGAGCAGTACTTC. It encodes CASSEGAALYEQYF.

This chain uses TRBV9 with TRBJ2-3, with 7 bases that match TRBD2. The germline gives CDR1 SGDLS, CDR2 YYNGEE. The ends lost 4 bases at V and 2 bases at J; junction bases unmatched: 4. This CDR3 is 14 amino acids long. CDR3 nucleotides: TGTGCCAGCAGCATAGCGGGCCACACAGATACGCAGTATTTT. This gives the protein CASSIAGHTDTQYF.

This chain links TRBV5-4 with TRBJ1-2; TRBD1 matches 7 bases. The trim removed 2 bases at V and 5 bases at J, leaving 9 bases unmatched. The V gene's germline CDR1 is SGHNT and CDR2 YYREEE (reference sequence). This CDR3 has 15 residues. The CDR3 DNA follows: TGTGCCAGCAGCTTTTCGACAGGGCCCAGTTATGGCTACACCTTC. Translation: CASSFSTGPSYGYTF.

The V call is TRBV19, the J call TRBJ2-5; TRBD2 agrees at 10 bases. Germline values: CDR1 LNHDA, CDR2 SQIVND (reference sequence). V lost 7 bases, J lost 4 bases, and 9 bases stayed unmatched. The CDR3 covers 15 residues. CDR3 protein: CASKSASGSGETQYF. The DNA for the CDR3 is TGTGCCAGTAAGTCGGCTAGCGGGAGTGGAGAGACCCAGTACTTC.

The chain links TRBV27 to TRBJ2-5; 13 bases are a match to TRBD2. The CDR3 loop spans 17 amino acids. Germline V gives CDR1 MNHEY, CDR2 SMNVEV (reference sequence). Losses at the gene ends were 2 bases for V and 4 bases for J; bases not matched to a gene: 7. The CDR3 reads CASSLRGLAGYGETQYF. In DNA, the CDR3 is TGTGCCAGCAGTTTAAGGGGACTAGCGGGATACGGAGAGACCCAGTACTTC.

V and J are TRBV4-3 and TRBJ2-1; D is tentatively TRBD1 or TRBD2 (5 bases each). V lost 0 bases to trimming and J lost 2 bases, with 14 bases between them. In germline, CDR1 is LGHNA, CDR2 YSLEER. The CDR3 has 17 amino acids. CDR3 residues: CASSQDVGEGTYNEQFF. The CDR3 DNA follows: TGCGCCAGCAGCCAAGATGTGGGGGAAGGCACCTACAATGAGCAGTTCTTC.